This TCR beta chain was captured by sequencing in a study of CD8+CD57+ T cells in acquired aplastic anemia. Study-level background: Sorted CD4+ and CD8+ cells yielded roughly 3.4 ug of DNA on average.

The V end was cut by 1 base, the J end by 1 base, with 13 bases between. The CDR3 consists of 16 residues. Germline V gene sequence: CDR1 SGHVS, CDR2 FNYEAQ. Genomic DNA, the template, was used for profiling of the TCR beta VDJ and CDR3. TCRdb passed the reads through MiXCR, listing each CDR3 protein once. This table holds fewer than 250,000 distinct CDR3 sequences, roughly half found once. Study findings and constraints: Between the patient and control groups, CD8+ Simpson's diversity did not differ significantly. Overlapping CD8+ CDR3 repertoires of patients and controls contained about 27 shared sequences.

As for this clonotype: As yet, its antigen is unknown.

The chain has TRBV7-6 and TRBJ2-5, with D possibly TRBD2 on 5 matching bases. Sequencing was carried out using sorted CD4+, CD8+, or CD8+CD57+ T cells (not recorded which) from PBMCs. This clonotype was sampled from a human donor in good health, serving as a control. The CDR3 sequence is CASSLGGPGSQETQYF. Written as DNA, the CDR3 is TGTGCCAGCAGCTTAGGCGGACCGGGGAGCCAAGAGACCCAGTACTTC. The full variable domain, rest sourced from reference TRBV7-6 and TRBJ2-5, is GAGVSQSPRYKVTKRGQDVALRCDPISGHVSLYWYRQALGQGPEFLTYFNYEAQQDKSGLPNDRFSAERPEGSISTLTIQRTEQRDSAMYRCASSLGGPGSQETQYFGPGTRLLVL.